This T cell receptor (beta chain) was identified in a study of blood T cell repertoires in COVID-19. Across the whole study: The cDNA or gDNA used as material had been derived from T cells, B-cell-depleted T cells, or PBMCs.

The CDR3 is made up of 15 amino acids. Germline CDR1 reads SNHLY; CDR2 reads FYNNEI. J was trimmed by 8 bases and V by 5 bases; bases with no gene match: 9. Clones were sequenced by immunoSEQ multiplex PCR, and TCRdb holds only the in-frame ones, with some missing. The repertoire holds 400,000 or so clones, with around 87% as singletons. The rearrangement uses TRBV2 and TRBJ1-4; TRBD1 aligns across 9 bases. Sequencing input: peripheral blood. The receptor was derived from a human donor in a cohort sampled during active COVID-19. DNA for the CDR3: TGTGCCAGCAGTCGCTCCCGGGACAGGGAGGAAAAACTGTTTTTT. As protein: CASSRSRDREEKLFF.